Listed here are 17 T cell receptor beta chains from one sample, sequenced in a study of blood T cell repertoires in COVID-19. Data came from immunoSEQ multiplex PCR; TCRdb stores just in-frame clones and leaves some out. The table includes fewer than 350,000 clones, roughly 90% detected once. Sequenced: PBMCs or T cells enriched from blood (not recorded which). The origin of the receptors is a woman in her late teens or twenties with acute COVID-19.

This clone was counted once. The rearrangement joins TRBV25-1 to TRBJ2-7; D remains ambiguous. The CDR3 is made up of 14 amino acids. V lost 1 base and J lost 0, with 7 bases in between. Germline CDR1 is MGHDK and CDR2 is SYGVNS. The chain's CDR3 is CASSEFEASYEQYF. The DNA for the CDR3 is TGTGCCAGCAGTGAATTTGAGGCCTCCTACGAGCAGTACTTC.

The CDR3 DNA is TGCAGTGCTAGAGGGGGCCGGTCCCAGCATTTT. Amino acids: CSARGGRSQHF. The rearrangement links TRBV20-1 to TRBJ1-5; D is possibly TRBD1 (5 bases). The CDR3 has 11 residues. Germline CDR1 reads DFQATT; CDR2 reads SNEGSKA (reference sequence). V dropped 1 base and J dropped 11 bases, with 9 bases sitting between them.

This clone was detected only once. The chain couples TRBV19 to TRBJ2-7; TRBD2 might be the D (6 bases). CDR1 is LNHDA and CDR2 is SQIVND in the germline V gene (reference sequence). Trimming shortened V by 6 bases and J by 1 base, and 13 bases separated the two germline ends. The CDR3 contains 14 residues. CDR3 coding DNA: TGTGCCAGTAGCGACGGGGGTCGGTCCTACGAGCAGTACTTC. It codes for CASSDGGRSYEQYF.

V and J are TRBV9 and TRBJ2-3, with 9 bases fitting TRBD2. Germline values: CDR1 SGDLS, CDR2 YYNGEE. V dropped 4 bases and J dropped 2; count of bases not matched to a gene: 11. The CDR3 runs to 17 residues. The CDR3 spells CASSSALAGGTTDTQYF. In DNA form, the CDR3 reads TGTGCCAGCAGCTCCGCGTTGGCGGGAGGGACCACAGATACGCAGTATTTT.

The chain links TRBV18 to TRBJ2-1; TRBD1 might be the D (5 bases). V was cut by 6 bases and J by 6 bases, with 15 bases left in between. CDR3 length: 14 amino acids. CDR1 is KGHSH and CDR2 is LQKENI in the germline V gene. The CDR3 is CASSYGARTNEQFF. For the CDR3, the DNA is TGTGCCAGCTCCTATGGGGCCCGCACCAATGAGCAGTTCTTC.

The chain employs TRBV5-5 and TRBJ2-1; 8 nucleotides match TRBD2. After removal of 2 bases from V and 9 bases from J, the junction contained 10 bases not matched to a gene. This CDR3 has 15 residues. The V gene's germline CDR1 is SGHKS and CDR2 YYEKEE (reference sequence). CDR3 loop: CASSFVRAGEGEQFF. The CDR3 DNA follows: TGTGCCAGCAGCTTTGTTCGAGCGGGAGAGGGTGAGCAGTTCTTC.

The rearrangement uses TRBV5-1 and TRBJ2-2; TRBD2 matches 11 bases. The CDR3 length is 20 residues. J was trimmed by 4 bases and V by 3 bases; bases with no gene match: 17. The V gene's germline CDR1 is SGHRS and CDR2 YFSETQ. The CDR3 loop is CASSSTTGTSGILATGELFF. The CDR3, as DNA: TGCGCCAGCAGCTCGACCACCGGGACTAGCGGAATATTGGCCACCGGGGAGCTGTTTTTT.

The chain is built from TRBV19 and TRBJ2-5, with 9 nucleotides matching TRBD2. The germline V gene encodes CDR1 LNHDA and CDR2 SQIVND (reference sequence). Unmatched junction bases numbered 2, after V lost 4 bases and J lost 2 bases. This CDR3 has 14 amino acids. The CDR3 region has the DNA TGTGCCAGTAGTAGGCTAGCGGGACAAGAGACCCAGTACTTC. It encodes CASSRLAGQETQYF.

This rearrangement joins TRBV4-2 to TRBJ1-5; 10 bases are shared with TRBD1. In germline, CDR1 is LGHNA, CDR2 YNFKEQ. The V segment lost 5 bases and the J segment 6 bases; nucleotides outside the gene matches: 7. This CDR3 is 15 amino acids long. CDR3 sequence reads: CASSSAGTGVQPQHF. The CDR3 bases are TGTGCCAGCAGCTCCGCCGGGACAGGGGTTCAGCCCCAGCATTTT.

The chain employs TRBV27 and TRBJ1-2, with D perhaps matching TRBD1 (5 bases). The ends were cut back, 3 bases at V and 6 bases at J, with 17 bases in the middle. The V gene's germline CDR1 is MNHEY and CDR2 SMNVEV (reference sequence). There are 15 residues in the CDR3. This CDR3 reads CASSFNGLRGNGYTF. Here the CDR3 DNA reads TGTGCCAGCAGTTTCAACGGCCTTAGGGGCAATGGCTACACCTTC.

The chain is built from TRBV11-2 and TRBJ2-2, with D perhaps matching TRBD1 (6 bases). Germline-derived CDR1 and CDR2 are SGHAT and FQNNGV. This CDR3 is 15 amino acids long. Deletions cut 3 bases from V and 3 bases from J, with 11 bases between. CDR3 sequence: CASSFQGSYTGELFF. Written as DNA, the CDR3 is TGTGCCAGCAGCTTTCAGGGGAGCTACACCGGGGAGCTGTTTTTT.

The CDR3 loop reads CAWSVEDPSYEQYF. CDR3 nucleotides: TGTGCCTGGAGTGTGGAGGACCCCTCCTACGAGCAGTACTTC. This chain connects TRBV30 to TRBJ2-7, with D possibly being TRBD2 (5 bases). CDR1 and CDR2 from the germline V gene are GTSNPN and SVGIG (reference sequence). The CDR3 runs 14 residues. The V gene lost 0 bases and the J gene lost 0 bases, with 9 bases spanning the gap.

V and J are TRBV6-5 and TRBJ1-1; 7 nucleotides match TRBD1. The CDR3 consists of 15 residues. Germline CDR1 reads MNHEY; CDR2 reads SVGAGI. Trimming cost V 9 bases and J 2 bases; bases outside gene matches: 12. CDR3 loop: CASRAEGAPNTEAFF. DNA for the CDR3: TGTGCCAGTCGTGCGGAGGGGGCGCCTAACACTGAAGCTTTCTTT.

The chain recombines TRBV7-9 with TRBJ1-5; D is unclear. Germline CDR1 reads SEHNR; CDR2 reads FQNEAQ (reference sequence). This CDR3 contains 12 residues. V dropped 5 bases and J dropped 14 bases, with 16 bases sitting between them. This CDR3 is CASSLGGRDKHF. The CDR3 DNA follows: TGTGCCAGCAGCCTCGGAGGGCGGGATAAGCATTTT. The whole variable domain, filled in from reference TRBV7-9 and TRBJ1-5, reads DTGVSQNPRHKITKRGQNVTFRCDPISEHNRLYWYRQTLGQGPEFLTYFQNEAQLEKSRLLSDRFSAERPKGSFSTLEIQRTEQGDSAMYLCASSLGGRDKHFGDGTRLSIL.

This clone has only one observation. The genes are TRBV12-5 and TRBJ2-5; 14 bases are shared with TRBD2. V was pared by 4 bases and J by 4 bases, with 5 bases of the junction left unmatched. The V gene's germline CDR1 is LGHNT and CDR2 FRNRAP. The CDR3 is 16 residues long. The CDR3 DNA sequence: TGTGCTAGTGGTTGGAGACTAGCGGGAGGGCGAGAGACCCAGTACTTC. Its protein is CASGWRLAGGRETQYF.

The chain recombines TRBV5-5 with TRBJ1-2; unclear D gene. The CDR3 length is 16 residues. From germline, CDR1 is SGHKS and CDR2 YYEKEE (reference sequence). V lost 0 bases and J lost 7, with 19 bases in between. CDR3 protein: CASSLAVAGSGRGYTF. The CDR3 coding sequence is TGTGCCAGCAGCTTGGCGGTGGCAGGATCCGGCCGTGGCTACACCTTC.

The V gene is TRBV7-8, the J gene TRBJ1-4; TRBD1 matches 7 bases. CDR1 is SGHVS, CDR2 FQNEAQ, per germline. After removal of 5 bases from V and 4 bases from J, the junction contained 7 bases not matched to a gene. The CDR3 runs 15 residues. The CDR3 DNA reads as TGTGCCAGCAGCCACCCGACAGGGAATAATGAAAAACTGTTTTTT. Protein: CASSHPTGNNEKLFF.